The clone carrying this T cell receptor beta chain was seen a few times. This specimen belongs to a study of blood T cell repertoires in COVID-19. On the study more broadly: Samples taken during acute and convalescent COVID-19 were collected in the United States, Italy and Spain. T cells, B-cell-depleted T cells, or PBMCs supplied cDNA or gDNA.

As handled by the study authors: Estimated nucleated cell counts came from reference gene primer amplification. Data came from immunoSEQ multiplex PCR; TCRdb stores just in-frame clones and leaves some out. Clone size and the V and J calls come from that table; the DNA yielded D and trimming. The data contain over 150,000 clones, approximately 80% of them seen just once; the ten biggest clones take up less than 15%. The source material was peripheral blood. The TCR originated in a human donor in a cohort sampled during active COVID-19.

CDR3 region: CASARQGFEETQYF. The CDR3 coding sequence is TGTGCCAGCGCTCGACAGGGATTCGAAGAGACCCAGTACTTC. The chain couples TRBV19 to TRBJ2-5, with 7 bases that match TRBD1. V was pared by 9 bases and J by 3 bases, with 10 bases of the junction left unmatched. The CDR3 covers 14 residues. Per germline, CDR1 LNHDA and CDR2 SQIVND (reference sequence). Together with reference TRBV19 and TRBJ2-5, the CDR3 gives the full variable domain: DGGITQSPKYLFRKEGQNVTLSCEQNLNHDAMYWYRQDPGQGLRLIYYSQIVNDFQKGDIAEGYSVSREKKESFPLTVTSAQKNPTAFYLCASARQGFEETQYFGPGTRLLVL.